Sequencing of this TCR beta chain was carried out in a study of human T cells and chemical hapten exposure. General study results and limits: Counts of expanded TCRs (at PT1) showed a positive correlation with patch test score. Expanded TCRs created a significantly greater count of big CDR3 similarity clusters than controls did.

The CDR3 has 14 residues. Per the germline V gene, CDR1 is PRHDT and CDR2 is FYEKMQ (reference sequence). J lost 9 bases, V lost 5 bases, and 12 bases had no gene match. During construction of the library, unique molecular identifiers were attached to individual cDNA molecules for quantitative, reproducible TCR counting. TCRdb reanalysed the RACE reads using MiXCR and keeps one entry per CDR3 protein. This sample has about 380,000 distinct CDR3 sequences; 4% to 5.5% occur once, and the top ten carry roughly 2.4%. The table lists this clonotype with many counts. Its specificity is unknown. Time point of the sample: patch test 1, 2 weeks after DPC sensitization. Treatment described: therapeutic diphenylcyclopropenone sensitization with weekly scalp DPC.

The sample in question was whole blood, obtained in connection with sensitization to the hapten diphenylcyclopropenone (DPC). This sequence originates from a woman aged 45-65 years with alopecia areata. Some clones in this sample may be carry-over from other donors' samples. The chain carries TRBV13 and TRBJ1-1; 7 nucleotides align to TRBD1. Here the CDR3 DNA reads TGTGCCAGCAGCACTCGACAGGGAGCCCCCAAAGCTTTCTTT. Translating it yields CASSTRQGAPKAFF.